These 20 T cell receptor beta chains were all obtained from the same sample, sequenced in a study of molecular identifiers for immune sequencing clone quantification. One entry per CDR3 protein, called by TCRdb with MiXCR from the PCR reads. The table records nearly 650,000 distinct CDR3 sequences, less than 30% of them present only once. Input material: naive CD8+ T cells from blood, with Jurkat cell RNA spiked in. The subset was: FACS-sorted CD8+CD4-CCR7+CD45RA+ naive T cells. The receptors derive from a human donor in good health. Some libraries in this study had Jurkat cell RNA spiked in.

The chain employs TRBV5-3 and TRBJ2-2; 10 bases match TRBD2. Being an ORF, TRBV5-3 has a function that is uncertain. J was trimmed by 7 bases and V by 8 bases; bases with no gene match: 11. This CDR3 has 15 amino acids. The CDR3 nucleotides are TGTGCCAGCAGCCCTGGGACTAGCGTTAACGGGGAGCTGTTTTTT. Translating gives CASSPGTSVNGELFF.

This clonotype was seen a few times. The chain combines TRBV7-2 with TRBJ2-7, with TRBD1 matching 7 bases. The ends lost 5 bases at V and 3 bases at J; junction bases unmatched: 13. The CDR3 spans 16 residues. CDR1 is SGHTA, CDR2 FQGNSA, per germline. Here the CDR3 DNA reads TGTGCCAGCAGCCCGAGGACAGGCCCGAGCTTCTACGAGCAGTACTTC. As protein: CASSPRTGPSFYEQYF. The full variable domain, its missing parts supplied by reference TRBV7-2 and TRBJ2-7, is GAGVSQSPSNKVTEKGKDVELRCDPISGHTALYWYRQSLGQGLEFLIYFQGNSAPDKSGLPSDRFSAERTGGSVSTLTIQRTQQEDSAVYLCASSPRTGPSFYEQYFGPGTRLTVT.

The rearrangement links TRBV7-3 to TRBJ1-1; tentative D call: TRBD1 (5 bases). Trimming pared 11 bases from V and 5 bases from J, leaving 21 bases between. CDR1 and CDR2 (germline): SGHTA, FQGTGA. The CDR3 is 14 amino acids. For the CDR3, the DNA is TGTGCCCGCACCTTGGGGGGGGGATGGACTGAAGCTTTCTTT. Protein: CARTLGGGWTEAFF.

This clonotype was seen more than once but under ten times. This chain joins TRBV29-1 and TRBJ1-2, with TRBD1 as a possible D gene (6 bases). Trimming left V 7 bases short and J 4 bases short, with 10 bases between. CDR3 length: 11 amino acids. The germline V gene encodes CDR1 SQVTM and CDR2 ANQGSEA. The CDR3 DNA is TGCAGCGGGAGGGACATCTATGGCTACACCTTC. This translates into CSGRDIYGYTF. The full variable domain, completed using reference TRBV29-1 and TRBJ1-2, is SAVISQKPSRDICQRGTSLTIQCQVDSQVTMMFWYRQQPGQSLTLIATANQGSEATYESGFVIDKFPISRPNLTFSTLTVSNMSPEDSSIYLCSGRDIYGYTFGSGTRLTVV.

Ten or more counts support this clonotype. A junction boundary mismatches the germline segment, possibly from a read error. V gene TRBV25-1 combines with J gene TRBJ1-1; no firm D call. This CDR3 spans 13 amino acids. From germline, CDR1 is MGHDK and CDR2 SYGVNS. This CDR3 reads CASSEPTGTQAFF. The CDR3 DNA reads as TGTGCCAGCAGTGAGCCGACGGGCACTCAAGCTTTCTTT.

The table lists this clonotype with a few counts. This chain uses TRBV7-9 with TRBJ2-1, with 9 bases aligning to TRBD1. The V segment lost 5 bases and the J segment 5 bases; nucleotides outside the gene matches: 7. The CDR3 consists of 15 residues. From germline, CDR1 is SEHNR and CDR2 FQNEAQ (reference sequence). CDR3 sequence: CASSPGQGTHNEQFF. The CDR3 nucleotides read TGTGCCAGCAGCCCGGGACAGGGCACCCACAATGAGCAGTTCTTC.

The J gene is TRBJ2-7, the V gene TRBV7-9; D is possibly TRBD2 (6 bases). V lost 5 bases and J 2 bases, leaving 16 bases between the germline ends. CDR3 length: 15 residues. Germline V gene sequence: CDR1 SEHNR, CDR2 FQNEAQ (reference sequence). The chain's CDR3 is CASSNTNSGTYEQYF. The CDR3, as DNA: TGTGCCAGCAGCAACACGAATAGCGGAACCTACGAGCAGTACTTC.

The V and J genes are TRBV15 and TRBJ2-7; D is ambiguous. V shed 0 bases and J shed 0 bases, with 12 bases lying between them. The CDR3 is 16 amino acids. Germline loops: CDR1 LNHNV, CDR2 YYDKDF (reference sequence). The CDR3 DNA sequence: TGTGCCACCAGCAGAGAAGTATCCGTGAGCTCCTACGAGCAGTACTTC. Translated, it gives CATSREVSVSSYEQYF.

This clonotype occurred a few times. The rearrangement joins TRBV11-3 to TRBJ1-1; D may be TRBD1 (6 bases). The CDR3 totals 14 residues. V shed 2 bases and J shed 6 bases, with 13 bases lying between them. CDR1 is SGHNT and CDR2 is YENEEA in the germline V gene. The chain's CDR3 is CASSLRGGSAEAFF. CDR3 bases: TGTGCCAGCAGCTTAAGGGGGGGGTCCGCTGAAGCTTTCTTT.

With regard to this clonotype: At one boundary the junction diverges from the germline segment, which might be a read error. V and J are TRBV19 and TRBJ1-2; 9 nucleotides align to TRBD1. The V gene's germline CDR1 is LNHDA and CDR2 SQIVND (reference sequence). The CDR3 runs 14 residues. The CDR3 sequence is CASRIDLTGGETAF. DNA of the CDR3: TGTGCCAGCCGAATAGACCTTACAGGGGGCGAGACCGCCTTC.

The V and J genes are TRBV29-1 and TRBJ2-7; D is uncertain. Trimming pared 5 bases from V and 2 bases from J, leaving 19 bases between. CDR1 SQVTM and CDR2 ANQGSEA come from the germline V gene. The CDR3 is 15 residues long. The chain's CDR3 is CSVCDGLRPTYEQYF. In DNA form, the CDR3 reads TGCAGCGTTTGCGACGGCCTACGTCCCACCTACGAGCAGTACTTC.

V and J are TRBV5-6 and TRBJ2-3; D ambiguous. The CDR3 is 15 residues long. CDR1 is SGHDT, CDR2 YYEEEE, per germline. With 5 bases removed from V and 0 bases from J, the gap between germline ends came to 13 bases. The CDR3 protein is CASRYGAFSTDTQYF. The CDR3 nucleotides read TGTGCCAGCAGATATGGTGCGTTTAGCACAGATACGCAGTATTTT.

This clonotype came up a few times. The chain employs TRBV7-6 and TRBJ2-2; D is uncertain. Per the germline V gene, CDR1 is SGHVS and CDR2 is FNYEAQ. V lost 0 bases, J lost 6 bases, and 8 bases lay in between. CDR3 length equals 14 residues. CDR3: CASSLAFGSGELFF. The CDR3 nucleotides are TGTGCCAGCAGCTTAGCTTTTGGGTCCGGGGAGCTGTTTTTT.

This clonotype turned up a few times. This rearrangement joins TRBV4-1 to TRBJ1-5; 8 bases fit TRBD1. Per germline, CDR1 MGHRA and CDR2 YSYEKL. The J segment lost 7 bases and the V segment lost 5 bases, leaving 10 bases of the junction unmatched. The CDR3 is made up of 15 amino acids. CDR3: CASSYMTGDDQPQHF. As DNA, the CDR3 is TGCGCCAGCAGCTATATGACAGGGGATGACCAGCCCCAGCATTTT.

This clonotype has only a few counts. The genes are TRBV4-3 and TRBJ2-7; 9 bases agree with TRBD1. Germline V gene sequence: CDR1 LGHNA, CDR2 YSLEER. V gave up 0 bases and J gave up 1 base; unmatched junction bases: 7. The CDR3 totals 17 residues. Here the CDR3 reads CASSQDLSGTGSYEQYF. The DNA for the CDR3 is TGCGCCAGCAGCCAAGATTTATCGGGGACAGGGTCCTACGAGCAGTACTTC.

This chain joins TRBV12-3 or TRBV12-4 and TRBJ2-2; 7 bases align to TRBD1. The CDR3 is 15 residues long. The V and J ends lost 5 bases and 4 bases, in that order; junction bases with no gene match: 7. The CDR3 DNA reads as TGTGCCAGCAGTAACATACAGGGGAGCACCGGGGAGCTGTTTTTT. It specifies CASSNIQGSTGELFF.

This clonotype was seen many times. This chain joins TRBV2 and TRBJ1-5, with a weak D call TRBD1 (5 bases). V was pared by 3 bases and J by 5 bases, with 8 bases between. Germline V gives CDR1 SNHLY, CDR2 FYNNEI. The CDR3 extends over 13 amino acids. The CDR3 DNA is TGTGCCAGCAGTGACAGGGCGGATCAGCCCCAGCATTTT. Its protein is CASSDRADQPQHF.

The chain couples TRBV7-2 to TRBJ2-7; 8 bases fit TRBD2. The CDR3 contains 16 residues. Germline V gene data show CDR1 as SGHTA and CDR2 as FQGNSA. The ends lost 4 bases at V and 3 bases at J; junction bases unmatched: 11. The CDR3 region is CASSYSSGGGIYEQYF. CDR3 nucleotide sequence: TGTGCCAGCAGCTATTCGTCCGGGGGGGGCATCTACGAGCAGTACTTC.

This clonotype was observed at least ten times. V and J are TRBV27 and TRBJ2-7; no definite D call. Germline assignment: CDR1 MNHEY and CDR2 SMNVEV (reference sequence). This CDR3 has 11 residues. Deletions cut 8 bases from V and 2 bases from J, with 7 bases between. The CDR3 DNA follows: TGTGCCAGCGGGCCCCCCTACGAGCAGTACTTC. It is translated as CASGPPYEQYF.

J is TRBJ2-7 and V is TRBV13, with TRBD1 identical over 9 bases. The germline V gene has CDR1 PRHDT and CDR2 FYEKMQ (reference sequence). The V gene end was trimmed by 5 bases and the J gene end by 2 bases; junction bases not matched to a gene: 4. The CDR3 spans 14 residues. The CDR3 DNA reads TGTGCCAGCAGCGCGGACAGGGGACCCTACGAGCAGTACTTC. Translating it yields CASSADRGPYEQYF. Supplemented by reference TRBV13 and TRBJ2-7, the full variable domain reads AAGVIQSPRHLIKEKRETATLKCYPIPRHDTVYWYQQGPGQDPQFLISFYEKMQSDKGSIPDRFSAQQFSDYHSELNMSSLELGDSALYFCASSADRGPYEQYFGPGTRLTVT.